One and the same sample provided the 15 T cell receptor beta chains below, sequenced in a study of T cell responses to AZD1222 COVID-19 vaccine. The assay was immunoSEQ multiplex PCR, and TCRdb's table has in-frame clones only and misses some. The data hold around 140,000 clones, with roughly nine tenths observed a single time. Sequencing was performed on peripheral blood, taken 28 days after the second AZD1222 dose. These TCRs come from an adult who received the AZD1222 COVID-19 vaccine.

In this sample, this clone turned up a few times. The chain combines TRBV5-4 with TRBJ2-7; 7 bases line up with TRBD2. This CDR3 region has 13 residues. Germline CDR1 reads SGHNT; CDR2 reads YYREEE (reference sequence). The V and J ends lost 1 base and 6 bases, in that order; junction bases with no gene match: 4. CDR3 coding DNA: TGTGCCAGCAGCTTGACTGGCGGGGGCGAGCAGTACTTC. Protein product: CASSLTGGGEQYF.

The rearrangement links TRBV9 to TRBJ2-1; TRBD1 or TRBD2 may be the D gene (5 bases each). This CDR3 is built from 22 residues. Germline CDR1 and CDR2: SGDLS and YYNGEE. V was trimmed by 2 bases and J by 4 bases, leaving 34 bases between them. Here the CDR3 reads CASSVGPADSRTPGRYYNEQFF. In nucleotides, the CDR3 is TGTGCCAGCAGCGTTGGCCCCGCTGACAGCAGAACCCCGGGACGTTATTACAATGAGCAGTTCTTC.

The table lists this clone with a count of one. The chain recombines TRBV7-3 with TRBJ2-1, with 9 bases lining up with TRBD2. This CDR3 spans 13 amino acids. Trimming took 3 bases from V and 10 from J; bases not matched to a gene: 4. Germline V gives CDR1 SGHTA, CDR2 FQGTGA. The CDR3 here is CASSLVAGVEQFF. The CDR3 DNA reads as TGTGCCAGCAGCTTGGTAGCGGGAGTGGAGCAGTTCTTC.

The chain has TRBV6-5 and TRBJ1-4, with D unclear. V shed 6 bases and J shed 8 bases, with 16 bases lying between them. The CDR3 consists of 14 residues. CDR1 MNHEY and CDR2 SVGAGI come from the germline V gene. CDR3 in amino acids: CASSLAASVEKLFF. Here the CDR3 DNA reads TGTGCCAGCAGCCTCGCGGCTTCGGTCGAAAAACTGTTTTTT.

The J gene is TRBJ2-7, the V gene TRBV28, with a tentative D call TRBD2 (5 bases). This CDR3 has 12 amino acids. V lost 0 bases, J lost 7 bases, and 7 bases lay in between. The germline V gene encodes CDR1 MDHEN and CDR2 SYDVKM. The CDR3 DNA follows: TGTGCCAGCAGTTTATGGGACTGGGAGCAGTACTTC. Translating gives CASSLWDWEQYF.

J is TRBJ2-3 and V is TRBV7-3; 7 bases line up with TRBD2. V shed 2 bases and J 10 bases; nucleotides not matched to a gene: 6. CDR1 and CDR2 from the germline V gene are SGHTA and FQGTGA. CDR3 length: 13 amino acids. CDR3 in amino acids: CASSLDPREAQYF. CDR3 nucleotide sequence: TGTGCCAGCAGCTTAGACCCACGGGAGGCGCAGTATTTT.

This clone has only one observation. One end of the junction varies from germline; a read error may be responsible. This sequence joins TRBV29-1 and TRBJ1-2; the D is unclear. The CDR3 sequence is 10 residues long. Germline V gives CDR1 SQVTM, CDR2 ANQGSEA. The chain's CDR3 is CSVWGKLPVF. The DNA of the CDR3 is TGCAGCGTTTGGGGAAAATTGCCGGTCTTC.

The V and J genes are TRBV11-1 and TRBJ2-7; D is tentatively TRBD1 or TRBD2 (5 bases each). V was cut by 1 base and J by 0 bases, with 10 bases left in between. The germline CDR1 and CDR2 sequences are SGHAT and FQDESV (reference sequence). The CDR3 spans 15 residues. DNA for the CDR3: TGTGCCAGCAGCTTAGACCTGGGGGTCTCCTACGAGCAGTACTTC. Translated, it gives CASSLDLGVSYEQYF.

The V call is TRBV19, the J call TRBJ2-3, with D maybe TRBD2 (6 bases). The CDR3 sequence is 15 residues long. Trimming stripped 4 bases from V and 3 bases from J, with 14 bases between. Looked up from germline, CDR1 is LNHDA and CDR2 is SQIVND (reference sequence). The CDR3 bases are TGTGCCAGTAGTACCGCGGGGATACATACAGATACGCAGTATTTT. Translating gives CASSTAGIHTDTQYF.

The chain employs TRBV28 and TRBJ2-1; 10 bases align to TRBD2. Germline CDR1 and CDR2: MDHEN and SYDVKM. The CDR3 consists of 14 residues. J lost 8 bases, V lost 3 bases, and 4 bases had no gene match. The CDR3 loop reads CASSFSSGSHEQFF. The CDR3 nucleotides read TGTGCCAGCAGTTTTTCTAGCGGGAGCCATGAGCAGTTCTTC.

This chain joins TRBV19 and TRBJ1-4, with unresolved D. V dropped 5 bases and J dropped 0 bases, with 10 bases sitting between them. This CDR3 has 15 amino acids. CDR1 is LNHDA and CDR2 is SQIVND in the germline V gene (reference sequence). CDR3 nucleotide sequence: TGTGCCAGTAGTCCCCGAAGTGCAACTAATGAAAAACTGTTTTTT. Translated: CASSPRSATNEKLFF.

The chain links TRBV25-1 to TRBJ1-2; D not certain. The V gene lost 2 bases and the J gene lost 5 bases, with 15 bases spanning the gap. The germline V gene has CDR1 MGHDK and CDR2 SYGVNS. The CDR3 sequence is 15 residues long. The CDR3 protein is CASSEAGQGRYGYTF. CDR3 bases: TGTGCCAGCAGTGAAGCAGGCCAAGGGAGGTATGGCTACACCTTC.

The CDR3 is CASSQGEGEKLFF. The CDR3, as DNA: TGTGCCAGCAGCCAGGGGGAGGGTGAAAAACTGTTTTTT. The chain couples TRBV7-9 to TRBJ1-4; TRBD1 matches at 7 bases. CDR1 SEHNR and CDR2 FQNEAQ come from the germline V gene (reference sequence). The length of the CDR3 is 13 residues. J was trimmed by 7 bases and V by 5 bases; bases with no gene match: 4.

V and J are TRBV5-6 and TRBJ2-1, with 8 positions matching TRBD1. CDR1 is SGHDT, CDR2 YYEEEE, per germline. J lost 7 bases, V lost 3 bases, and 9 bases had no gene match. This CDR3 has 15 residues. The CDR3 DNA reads TGTGCCAGCAGCTCCAGGACAGGGTGGTTAAATGAGCAGTTCTTC. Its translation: CASSSRTGWLNEQFF.

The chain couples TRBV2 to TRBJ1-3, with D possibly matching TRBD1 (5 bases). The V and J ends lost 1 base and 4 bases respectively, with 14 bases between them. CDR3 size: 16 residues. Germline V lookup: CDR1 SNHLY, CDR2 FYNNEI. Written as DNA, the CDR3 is TGTGCCAGCAGTGAAGAAAGGGGCGCGGCGGGAAACACCATATATTTT. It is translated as CASSEERGAAGNTIYF.